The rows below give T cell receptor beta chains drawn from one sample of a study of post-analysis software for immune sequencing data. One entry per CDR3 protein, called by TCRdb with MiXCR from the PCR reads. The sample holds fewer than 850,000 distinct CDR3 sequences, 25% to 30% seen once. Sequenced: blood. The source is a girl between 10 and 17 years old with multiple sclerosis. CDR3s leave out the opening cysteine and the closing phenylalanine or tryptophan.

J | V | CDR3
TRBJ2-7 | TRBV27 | ASKLLALPEQY
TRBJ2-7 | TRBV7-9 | ASSPPLEVYEQY
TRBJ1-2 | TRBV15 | ATSIGFRWGGYT
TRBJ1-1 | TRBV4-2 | ASSQPGWTEAF
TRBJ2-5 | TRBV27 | ASSLGQGKGETQY
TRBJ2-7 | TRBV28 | ASTRNNYEQY
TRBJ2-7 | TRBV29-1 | SVVLATSYEQY
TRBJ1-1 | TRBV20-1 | SASRDRGPGNTEAF
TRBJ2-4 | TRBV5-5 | ASSFPGQGVIQY
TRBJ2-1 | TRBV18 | ASSRQDNEQF
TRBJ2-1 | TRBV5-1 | ASSFRDSYNEQF